A selection of T cell receptor beta chains follows, all from one sample in a study of STAT5B mutations in CD4+ large granular lymphocyte leukemia. Clones were read by immunoSEQ multiplex PCR, and TCRdb kept only the in-frame ones, dropping some. Among 4,700 or so clones, around 88% were seen once, and the ten largest hold 75%. Sequencing was done on a sample of PBMCs. Source of these receptors: a middle-aged man with CD4+ T-cell large granular lymphocyte leukemia. CDR3s include the opening cysteine and the closing phenylalanine or tryptophan.

V gene	J gene	CDR3 protein
TRBV29-1	TRBJ1-2	CSDRQGDYGYTF
TRBV6-1	TRBJ1-2	CASSEVQGAINGYTF
TRBV7-9	TRBJ1-1	CASSLGPWDTEAFF
TRBV4-1	TRBJ1-1	CASSQVRGRGERNTEAFF
TRBV27	TRBJ1-5	CASSPRGLNQPQHF
TRBV18	TRBJ2-7	CASSPPGDRVSSYEQYF
TRBV5-1	TRBJ2-1	CASSVRPWGSGSNEQFF
TRBV21-1	TRBJ2-7	CASSNGPGTGKSEQYF
TRBV29-1	TRBJ2-1	CSVGGTSDVGEQFF
TRBV6-1	TRBJ2-3	CASRSLEGADTQYF
TRBV25-1	TRBJ1-2	CASSEYQAGGYTF
TRBV6-1	TRBJ1-4	CASSATGNEKLFF